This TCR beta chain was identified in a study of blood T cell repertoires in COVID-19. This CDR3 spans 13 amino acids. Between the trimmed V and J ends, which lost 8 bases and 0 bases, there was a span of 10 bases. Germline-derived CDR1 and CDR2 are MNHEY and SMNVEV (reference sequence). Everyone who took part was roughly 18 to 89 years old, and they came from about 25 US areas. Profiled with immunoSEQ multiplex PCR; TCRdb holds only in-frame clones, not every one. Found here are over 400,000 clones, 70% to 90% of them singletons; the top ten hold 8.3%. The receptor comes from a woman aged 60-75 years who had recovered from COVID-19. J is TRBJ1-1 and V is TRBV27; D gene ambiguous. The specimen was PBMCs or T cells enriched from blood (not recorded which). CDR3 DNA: TGTGCCAGCGGAGATATAATGAACACTGAAGCTTTCTTT. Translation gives CASGDIMNTEAFF.